The sequence of this T cell receptor beta chain was determined in a study of CXCR3-negative and CXCR3-positive naive CD8 T cells. Each TRB cDNA library was prepared by 5' RACE (with UMI labels). TCRdb re-called the 5' RACE reads, yielding one record per CDR3 amino acid sequence without DNA. The sample has fewer than 10,000 distinct CDR3 sequences; the top ten hold approximately 2.1%. The length of the CDR3 is 14 residues. Per germline, CDR1 WSHSY and CDR2 SAAADI. The V and J genes are TRBV10-2 and TRBJ2-1; TCRdb's assignment of TRBD1 cannot be checked, as there is no DNA. The sequence was collected from a human donor in good health. Some clones in this sample may be carry-over from other donors' samples. Sample: naive CXCR3- CD8+ T cells from blood. Subset indicated: CD45RO-CCR7+CD27+CD95- naive CD8+ T cells lacking CXCR3 (TNR3-). The CDR3 here is CASQLSRGPGEQFF.